The 8 T cell receptor beta chains below all came from one sample that was sequenced in a study of beta chain features in type 1 diabetes. Isolated RNA was reverse transcribed in full, so expressed TCRB transcripts were sequenced. Sequencing was performed with immunoSEQ multiplex PCR; in TCRdb, only in-frame clones are kept and a portion is missing. The data show fewer than 350,000 clones, 15% seen once. Study findings and constraints: All four CD4+ subsets from Type 1 diabetes patients carried moderately but significantly shorter TCRB CDR3s.

Antigen specificity for these receptors is unknown. The material sequenced was naive CD4+ T cells from blood. These receptors were collected from a man in his late teens or twenties with type 1 diabetes.

This clone showed up just a few times. CDR3 sequence reads: CASSTRGGGAYNEQFF. In DNA, the CDR3 is TGCGCCAGCAGCACTCGGGGCGGGGGGGCTTACAATGAGCAGTTCTTC. V and J are TRBV5-1 and TRBJ2-1, with TRBD2 matching over 9 bases. Germline V CDR1 and CDR2: SGHRS, YFSETQ. After removal of 4 bases from V and 4 bases from J, the junction contained 9 bases not matched to a gene. There are 16 residues in the CDR3. Full variable domain (outside the CDR3, taken from reference TRBV5-1 and TRBJ2-1): KAGVTQTPRYLIKTRGQQVTLSCSPISGHRSVSWYQQTPGQGLQFLFEYFSETQRNKGNFPGRFSGRQFSNSRSEMNVSTLELGDSALYLCASSTRGGGAYNEQFFGPGTRLTVL.

In its sample, this clone was seen a few times. The CDR3 nucleotides read TGCGCCAGCAGCTTGGGTGGGACAGGACCTAACTATGGCTACACCTTC. Translation gives CASSLGGTGPNYGYTF. V and J are TRBV5-1 and TRBJ1-2; 8 bases are shared with TRBD1. This CDR3 has 16 amino acids. V trimming: 0 bases; J trimming: 0 bases; junction bases outside the gene matches: 4. The germline V gene encodes CDR1 SGHRS and CDR2 YFSETQ.

This chain links TRBV12-5 with TRBJ2-2; D call uncertain. The CDR3 runs 13 residues. The germline CDR1 and CDR2 sequences are LGHNT and FRNRAP. The germline V and J ends were trimmed by 5 bases and 2 bases, with 6 bases remaining between them. The CDR3 protein is CASGPQNTGELFF. The CDR3 DNA sequence: TGTGCTAGTGGTCCACAAAACACCGGGGAGCTGTTTTTT.

The V and J genes are TRBV5-8 and TRBJ2-7; 9 nucleotides line up with TRBD1. V lost 0 bases, J lost 1 base, and 2 bases stayed unmatched. The germline V gene encodes CDR1 SGHTS and CDR2 YDEGEE. This CDR3 comprises 15 residues. Here the CDR3 reads CASSLGGTGSYEQYF. CDR3 sequence (DNA): TGTGCCAGCAGCTTGGGAGGGACAGGGTCCTACGAGCAGTACTTC.

A few counts support this clone. The chain uses TRBV5-1 and TRBJ2-7, with 13 bases aligning to TRBD2. The CDR3 is 16 residues long. Germline V gene data show CDR1 as SGHRS and CDR2 as YFSETQ. J lost 7 bases, V lost 0 bases, and 7 bases had no gene match. The CDR3 nucleotides are TGCGCCAGCAGCTTGGCCTCGACTAGCGGGGGGCAAGAGCAGTACTTC. Protein: CASSLASTSGGQEQYF.

DNA for the CDR3: TGCGCCAGCAGCCAAGATCTCAAGCGGGGGCTAATATACAATGAGCAGTTCTTC. Its protein product is CASSQDLKRGLIYNEQFF. The chain joins TRBV4-3 to TRBJ2-1; TRBD2 matches at 8 bases. This CDR3 region has 18 residues. Germline assignment: CDR1 LGHNA and CDR2 YSLEER. Trimming took 0 bases from V and 4 from J; bases not matched to a gene: 11.

This clone was seen more than once but under ten times. CDR3: CASSPTANTGELFF. CDR3 coding DNA: TGCGCCAGCAGCCCCACAGCGAACACCGGGGAGCTGTTTTTT. This chain uses TRBV5-1 with TRBJ2-2; D uncertain. The CDR3 covers 14 residues. Per germline, CDR1 SGHRS and CDR2 YFSETQ. The germline V and J ends were trimmed by 4 bases and 0 bases, with 7 bases remaining between them.

The sample holds a few counts of this clone. CDR3 DNA: TGCGCCAGCAGCTTGGATGCAAGCGGGAGCGGCGCAGATACGCAGTATTTT. As protein: CASSLDASGSGADTQYF. The chain employs TRBV5-1 and TRBJ2-3; TRBD2 agrees at 8 bases. Germline CDR1 and CDR2: SGHRS and YFSETQ. V lost 0 bases and J lost 4; bases outside the gene matches: 10. The CDR3 runs to 17 residues.